Listed below are T cell receptor beta chains from one sample, sequenced in a study of blood T cell repertoires in COVID-19. Assay: immunoSEQ multiplex PCR; the TCRdb copy retains only in-frame clones and omits some. The sample has 100,000 to 150,000 clones; around nine tenths are singletons. Sequenced material: PBMCs or T cells enriched from blood (not recorded which). The receptors were gathered from a woman in her forties or fifties who had recovered from COVID-19. Each CDR3 is given without its conserved first and last residue. Each record gives: V gene, clone size, CDR3 protein. Clone size is shown for a subset of rows, as once, few, many or a class of expanded clone.

TRBV14,.,ASSEGTSGASYEQY
TRBV7-2,.,ASSGQENTEAF
TRBV4-2,.,ASSQIGDTQY
TRBV7-2,.,ASSLTKDSNNEQF
TRBV2,.,ASSERGRGQY
TRBV7-3,once,ASSRHPVDRRYDSGGYT
TRBV2,.,ASSGYQGAAEAF
TRBV6-5,.,ASIASLSGNTIY
TRBV9,.,ASSVVAGAAEAF
TRBV6-5,.,ASSYSSGAGYGYT
TRBV20-1,.,RTGGSTEAF
TRBV24-1,.,ATSETGNYGYT
TRBV7-9,.,ASSLPDRDAEAF
TRBV11-3,.,ASSRRRGQGQETQY
TRBV2,.,ASSELGAIGTQY
TRBV12-5,.,ASGLAGGFYEQY
TRBV6-5,once,ASSYTKGGAQETQY
TRBV6-8,.,ASSPPGLAASYEQY
TRBV11-2,.,ASSPKTGLAKNIQY
TRBV19,.,ASSTGRGMEPQH
TRBV18,.,ASSPPRTGWETVEAF
TRBV3-1/TRBV3-2,.,ASSRTGGRNEKLF
TRBV19,.,ASSRRQADNEKLF
TRBV11-2,.,ASSRVTSGGALAKNIQY
TRBV19,.,ASKRPEGTGELF
TRBV7-9,few,ASSDGTGYQY
TRBV7-2,few,ASSAPSSVTQY
TRBV7-3,.,ASSSGTGGGYT
TRBV11-3,.,ASSLGQGSSYEQY
TRBV7-2,.,ASSEGLAGVNEQF
TRBV2,few,ASTPVGSGANNYGYT
TRBV19,.,ARKTGHYNEQF
TRBV5-1,.,ASSHGQGPNEQY
TRBV4-3,.,ASSQEDRGQRWSEAF
TRBV5-1,.,ASSLEGLRGRGQY
TRBV5-4,.,ASSPGLAGGPNEQF
TRBV25-1,once,ASSESGGIGEKLF
TRBV3-1/TRBV3-2,.,ASSQDGGGDQPQH
TRBV7-9,.,ASSSQSLGHNYGYT
TRBV25-1,.,ASSVSLNYGYT
TRBV2,.,ASAPLVGDEQY
TRBV3-1/TRBV3-2,few,ASSQDQVYGYT
TRBV12-5,.,ASGPGGTGNSPLH
TRBV7-9,few,ASSLGVGASGGYT
TRBV6-1,.,ASSEAAGGYGYT
TRBV7-8,.,ASSLSGGGRTTQPQH
TRBV19,few,ASRLQRTGQNNSPLH
TRBV6-4,.,ASSDWDTSTDTQY
TRBV6-5,.,ASRRDINTGELF
TRBV11-2,few,ASRGQGQDGYT
TRBV12-5,few,ASGLPRLSGSEAF
TRBV4-2,.,ASSQDLRTSTDTQY
TRBV27,.,ASPAGTETQY
TRBV9,.,ASSQAGGAVETQY